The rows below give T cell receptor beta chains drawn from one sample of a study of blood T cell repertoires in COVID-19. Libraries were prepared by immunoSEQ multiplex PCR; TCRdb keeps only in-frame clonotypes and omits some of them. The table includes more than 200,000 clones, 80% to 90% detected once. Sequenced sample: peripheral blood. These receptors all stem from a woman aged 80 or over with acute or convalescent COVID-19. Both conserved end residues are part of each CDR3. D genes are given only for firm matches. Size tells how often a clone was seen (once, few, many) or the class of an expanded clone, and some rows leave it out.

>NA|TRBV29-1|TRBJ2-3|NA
TGCAGCGTCCCTAAACTCGAGGCAGATACGCAGTATTTT
CSVPKLEADTQYF
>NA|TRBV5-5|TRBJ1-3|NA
TGTGCCAGCAGCCTTCGACAGGCGATTGTCTCTGGAAACACCATATATTTT
CASSLRQAIVSGNTIYF
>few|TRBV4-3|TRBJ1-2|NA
TGCGCCAGCAGCCAAGATGTGACCCTCGGGGGCTACACCTTC
CASSQDVTLGGYTF
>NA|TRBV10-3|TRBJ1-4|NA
TGTGCCATCAGTGAAAGACAGACATCAACTAATGAAAAACTGTTTTTT
CAISERQTSTNEKLFF
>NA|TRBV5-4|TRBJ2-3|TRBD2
TGTGCCAGCAGCGTTAATAGCGGGATCCGCACAGATACGCAGTATTTT
CASSVNSGIRTDTQYF
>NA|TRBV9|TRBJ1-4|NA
TGTGCCAGCAGCGCCCCAGGGACAACTAATGAAAAACTGTTTTTT
CASSAPGTTNEKLFF
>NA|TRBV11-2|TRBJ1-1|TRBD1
TGTGCCAGCAGCTTATGGGACAGGATGAACACTGAAGCTTTCTTT
CASSLWDRMNTEAFF
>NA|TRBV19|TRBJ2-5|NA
TGTGCCAGTAGTATTTCTAACTCTAGAGAGACCCAGTACTTC
CASSISNSRETQYF
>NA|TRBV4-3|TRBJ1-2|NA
TGCGCCAGCAGCCAAGAAAAGGGGTTCTTTGCTAACTATGGCTACACCTTC
CASSQEKGFFANYGYTF
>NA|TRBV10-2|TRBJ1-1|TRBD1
TGCGCCAGCAGTTGGACAGGGCTGAACACTGAAGCTTTCTTT
CASSWTGLNTEAFF
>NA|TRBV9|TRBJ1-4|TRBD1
TGTGCCAGCAGCGTAGGGACAGGGCAACTGTTTTTT
CASSVGTGQLFF
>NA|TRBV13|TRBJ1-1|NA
TGTGCCAGCAGCCGCGACTGGGAGGGGGAAGCTTTCTTT
CASSRDWEGEAFF
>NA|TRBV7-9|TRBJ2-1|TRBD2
TGTGCCAGCAGCTTAGAACTAGCGGGGGGGAAACTTCGGTTCTTC
CASSLELAGGKLRFF
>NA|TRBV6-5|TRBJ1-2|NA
TGTGCCAGCACTTCCGCACAGAACTATGGCTACACCTTC
CASTSAQNYGYTF
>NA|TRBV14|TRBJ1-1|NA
TGTGCCAGCAGCCCAATGGGGGGGAACACTGAAGCTTTCTTT
CASSPMGGNTEAFF
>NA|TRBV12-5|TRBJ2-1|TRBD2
TGTGCTAGTGGTCCGGGACTAGCGGATGAGCAGTTCTTC
CASGPGLADEQFF
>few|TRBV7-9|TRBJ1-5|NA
TGTGCCAGCAGCATACTAGATCAGCCCCAGCATTTT
CASSILDQPQHF
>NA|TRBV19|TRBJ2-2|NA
TGTGCCAGTAGTATAGTGGGGCCGAACACCGGGGAGCTGTTTTTT
CASSIVGPNTGELFF
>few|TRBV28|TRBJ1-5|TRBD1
TGTGCCAGCACCATCAGGGGGACTTATCAGCCCCAGCATTTT
CASTIRGTYQPQHF
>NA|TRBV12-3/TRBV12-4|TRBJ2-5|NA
TGTGCCTCCTCGGCCCAGGAACAGACCCAGTACTTC
CASSAQEQTQYF
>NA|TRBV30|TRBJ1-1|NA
TGTGCCTGGAGTCCCGGGGGGTACACTGAAGCTTTCTTT
CAWSPGGYTEAFF
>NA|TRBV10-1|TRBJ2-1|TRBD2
TGCGCCAGCAGTGAAAGAGCGGGACTTTACAATGAGCAGTTCTTC
CASSERAGLYNEQFF
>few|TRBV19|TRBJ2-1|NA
TGTGCCAGTAGTATAGGTGCTAGAAATGAGCAGTTCTTC
CASSIGARNEQFF
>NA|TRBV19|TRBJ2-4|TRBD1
TGTGCCAGTAGCTATGGGACAGCAGCCAAAAACATTCAGTACTTC
CASSYGTAAKNIQYF
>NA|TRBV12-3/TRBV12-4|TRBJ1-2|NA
TGTGCCAGCAGTTCCGGGTCCATCTATGGCTACACCTTC
CASSSGSIYGYTF
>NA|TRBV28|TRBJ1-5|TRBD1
TGTGCCAGCAGGTCTCGGACAGGGGACAATCAGCCCCAGCATTTT
CASRSRTGDNQPQHF
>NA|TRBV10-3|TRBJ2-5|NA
TGTGCCATCGCGGGGACGTCGGAGGAGACCCAGTACTTC
CAIAGTSEETQYF
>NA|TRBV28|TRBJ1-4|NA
TGTGCCAGCAGTCTACGACCGGGAACTAATGAAAAACTGTTTTTT
CASSLRPGTNEKLFF
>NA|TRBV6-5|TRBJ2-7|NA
TGTGCCAGCAGTTACTCGTGGGGGCTGGGTGAGCAGTACTTC
CASSYSWGLGEQYF
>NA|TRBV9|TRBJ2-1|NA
TGTGCCAGCAGCGGGGGCCCCGGAGGGTACAATGAGCAGTTCTTC
CASSGGPGGYNEQFF
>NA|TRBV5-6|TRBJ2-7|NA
TGTGCCAGCAGCTTGGTGCCCAGGGACGAGCAGTACTTC
CASSLVPRDEQYF
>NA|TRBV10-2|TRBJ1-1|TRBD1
TGCGCCAGCAGTGAGTCGACGCAGGGGGCAGGAACTGAAGCTTTCTTT
CASSESTQGAGTEAFF
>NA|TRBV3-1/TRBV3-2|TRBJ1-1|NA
TGTGCCAGCAGCCAGGTACAGGAGGGGAACACTGAAGCTTTCTTT
CASSQVQEGNTEAFF
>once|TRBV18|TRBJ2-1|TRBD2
TGTGCCAGCTCACCACCCCTAGCGGGGACCCACAATGAGCAGTTCTTC
CASSPPLAGTHNEQFF
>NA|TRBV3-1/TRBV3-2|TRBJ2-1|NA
TGTGCCAGCAGCCAAGTTTACGCGCTGAATGAGCAGTTCTTC
CASSQVYALNEQFF
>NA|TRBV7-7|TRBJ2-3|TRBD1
TGTGCTAGCAGCGTGGACAGGAGCACAGATACGCAGTATTTT
CASSVDRSTDTQYF
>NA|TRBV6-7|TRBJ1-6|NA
TGTGCCAGCAGGACGACAGACTATAATTCACCCCTCCACTTT
CASRTTDYNSPLHF
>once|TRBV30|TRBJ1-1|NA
TGTGCCTGGGAAAAAAACGGAGACACTGAAGCTTTCTTT
CAWEKNGDTEAFF
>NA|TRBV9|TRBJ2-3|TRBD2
TGTGCCAGCAGCTTCCTAGCGGGAGAAAGCACAGATACGCAGTATTTT
CASSFLAGESTDTQYF
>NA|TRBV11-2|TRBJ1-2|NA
TGTGCCAGCAGCTTAGAGGCATATCGAGGGGGCTACACCTTC
CASSLEAYRGGYTF
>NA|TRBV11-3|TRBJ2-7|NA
TGTGCCAGCAGCTTAGATCCAGGGGTGAGCTCCTACGAGCAGTACTTC
CASSLDPGVSSYEQYF
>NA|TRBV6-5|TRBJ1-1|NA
TGTGCCAGCAGGCCCTCCGGGACTTACACTGAAGCTTTCTTT
CASRPSGTYTEAFF
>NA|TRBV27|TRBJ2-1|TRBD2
TGTGCCAGCAGTTCCATAAACCCCGGGACTAGCTCCTACAATGAGCAGTTCTTC
CASSSINPGTSSYNEQFF